This TCR beta chain was obtained from a study of T cell clusters in autoimmune cytopenias. One tube held mixed TRB-A and TRB-B primer pools for touch-down PCR. Using the multiplex PCR reads, TCRdb records one entry per CDR3 protein without DNA. This table lists over 6,000 distinct CDR3 sequences. Germline assignment: CDR1 MNHEY and CDR2 SVGAGI. The CDR3 is 14 residues long. Each sample's input was around 250 ng genomic DNA, about 38,000 genome equivalents. A further study also used this sample, focusing on T cell repertoires in aging, cancer and after chemotherapy. That work states: In cancer patients, declining TCR diversity with age involved lost richness and lost evenness.

The specimen was peripheral blood. The source is a human donor in good health. The chain carries TRBV6-5 and TRBJ2-3. This CDR3 is CASSYSGGTDTQYF.